The 15 T cell receptor beta chains below all came from one sample that was sequenced in a study of blood T cells in healthy people across ages. With a J-beta primer mix and a sample-barcoded 5' primer, a second PCR ran about 7 to 12 cycles. A single record per CDR3 protein comes from TCRdb applying MiXCR to the 5' RACE reads. The profile shows roughly 2 million distinct CDR3 sequences, around half of them singletons. Sequencing was done on a sample of blood. The receptor source for this set is a middle-aged woman in good health.

This clonotype was counted a few times. The chain carries TRBV20-1 and TRBJ2-7, with 7 bases that match TRBD2. Germline V gives CDR1 DFQATT, CDR2 SNEGSKA (reference sequence). The CDR3 runs to 15 residues. The V gene end was trimmed by 3 bases and the J gene end by 0 bases; junction bases not matched to a gene: 8. This CDR3 reads CSASSLLADSYEQYF. The CDR3 nucleotides are TGCAGTGCTAGTAGTCTGCTAGCGGACTCCTACGAGCAGTACTTC.

J is TRBJ1-4 and V is TRBV6-5; no definite D call. This CDR3 contains 15 residues. V gave up 6 bases and J gave up 8 bases, with 19 bases separating them. CDR1 and CDR2 from the germline V gene are MNHEY and SVGAGI. The DNA of the CDR3 is TGTGCCAGCAGGTCACCGGGCCTCGGAGGGGAAAAACTGTTTTTT. Translated, it gives CASRSPGLGGEKLFF.

This chain uses TRBV20-1 with TRBJ2-3, with D possibly matching TRBD1 (5 bases). Germline V gives CDR1 DFQATT, CDR2 SNEGSKA (reference sequence). This CDR3 is 14 amino acids long. V dropped 3 bases and J dropped 2 bases, with 12 bases sitting between them. CDR3 sequence (DNA): TGCAGTGCTAGTGGGCAGGGTTTCACAGATACGCAGTATTTT. It translates to CSASGQGFTDTQYF.

This clonotype was found a few times. This chain uses TRBV6-1 with TRBJ2-1; 8 nucleotides align to TRBD1. The ends lost 2 bases at V and 15 bases at J; junction bases unmatched: 6. Germline-derived CDR1 and CDR2 are MNHNS and SASEGT. The CDR3 has 12 residues. The CDR3 loop is CASSESGGIGFF. CDR3 DNA sequence: TGTGCCAGCAGTGAATCAGGGGGCATCGGGTTCTTC.

The J gene is TRBJ2-3, the V gene TRBV6-2 or TRBV6-3; 10 bases fit TRBD2. This CDR3 has 15 amino acids. Germline CDR1 reads MNHEY; CDR2 reads SVGEGT. The V segment lost 5 bases and the J segment 1 base; nucleotides outside the gene matches: 3. The CDR3 protein is CASSLAGVGTDTQYF. CDR3 DNA sequence: TGTGCCAGCAGTCTAGCGGGGGTTGGCACAGATACGCAGTATTTT.

The V call is TRBV20-1, the J call TRBJ1-1; D remains unclear. Germline V gene sequence: CDR1 DFQATT, CDR2 SNEGSKA (reference sequence). CDR3 size: 14 residues. Trimming removed 5 bases at V and 0 bases at J, with 13 bases between. This chain's CDR3 is CSAQVSPMNTEAFF. In nucleotides, the CDR3 is TGCAGTGCTCAGGTTTCGCCAATGAACACTGAAGCTTTCTTT.

The chain recombines TRBV27 with TRBJ2-1; TRBD2 is a possible D gene (6 bases). V lost 0 bases and J 8 bases, leaving 11 bases between the germline ends. CDR1 is MNHEY, CDR2 SMNVEV, per germline (reference sequence). The CDR3 runs to 14 residues. CDR3 in amino acids: CASSLSNAGHEQFF. The CDR3 DNA follows: TGTGCCAGCAGTTTATCAAACGCGGGACATGAGCAGTTCTTC.

This clonotype was counted a single time. A much larger clone differs from this one at a single base, so this may be a read error. The DNA for the CDR3 is TGCGCCAGCAGCTTCCAGGGAAACGCAGATACGCAGTATTTT. Amino acids: CASSFQGNADTQYF. This sequence joins TRBV5-1 and TRBJ2-3; D might be TRBD1 (5 bases). This CDR3 is 14 amino acids long. The V gene's germline CDR1 is SGHRS and CDR2 YFSETQ. Trimming left V 2 bases short and J 4 bases short, with 11 bases between.

This clonotype was seen a handful of times. V is TRBV20-1 and J is TRBJ1-2, with D possibly being TRBD1 (5 bases). The CDR3 has 14 amino acids. Germline-derived CDR1 and CDR2 are DFQATT and SNEGSKA (reference sequence). Between the trimmed V and J ends, which lost 3 bases and 5 bases, there was a span of 16 bases. CDR3 region: CSARRGADGYGYTF. The CDR3 region has the DNA TGCAGTGCTAGGCGTGGGGCCGATGGGTATGGCTACACCTTC.

This clonotype was detected a few times. The J gene is TRBJ2-7, the V gene TRBV6-5, with D possibly matching TRBD2 (5 bases). With 5 bases removed from V and 2 bases from J, the gap between germline ends came to 13 bases. The CDR3 runs 14 residues. Germline V gene sequence: CDR1 MNHEY, CDR2 SVGAGI. The CDR3 region is CASSRRAETYEQYF. The DNA for the CDR3 is TGTGCCAGCAGTAGGAGAGCGGAAACCTACGAGCAGTACTTC.

This sequence joins TRBV28 and TRBJ2-1, with 7 bases identical to TRBD1. The J segment lost 6 bases and the V segment lost 7 bases, leaving 3 bases of the junction unmatched. CDR1 and CDR2 from the germline V gene are MDHEN and SYDVKM. There are 12 residues in the CDR3. The CDR3 sequence: CASNTGVNEQFF. The CDR3 nucleotides read TGTGCCAGCAACACAGGGGTCAATGAGCAGTTCTTC.

The chain combines TRBV13 with TRBJ2-7, with a possible D match to TRBD2 (6 bases). In germline, CDR1 is PRHDT, CDR2 FYEKMQ (reference sequence). The CDR3 has 15 amino acids. V dropped 1 base and J dropped 2 bases, with 12 bases sitting between them. The CDR3 DNA follows: TGTGCCAGCAGCTTAGATTCCGGGGAGGCCTACGAGCAGTACTTC. Translating it yields CASSLDSGEAYEQYF.

In this sample, this clonotype turned up once. The V and J genes are TRBV10-1 and TRBJ2-5, with 9 bases fitting TRBD1. From germline, CDR1 is WNHNN and CDR2 SYGVQD (reference sequence). After removal of 2 bases from V and 1 base from J, the junction contained 8 bases not matched to a gene. This CDR3 is built from 17 residues. CDR3 residues: CASSEGQGILGQETQYF. CDR3 sequence (DNA): TGCGCCAGCAGTGAGGGACAGGGGATTCTGGGCCAAGAGACCCAGTACTTC.

The chain employs TRBV11-2 and TRBJ2-5; 11 bases line up with TRBD1. Trimming took 3 bases from V and 3 from J; bases not matched to a gene: 3. Germline-derived CDR1 and CDR2 are SGHAT and FQNNGV. The CDR3 sequence is 15 residues long. The CDR3 region has the DNA TGTGCCAGCAGCTTCGGGACAGGGGGGAAAGAGACCCAGTACTTC. Protein sequence: CASSFGTGGKETQYF.

The rearrangement links TRBV27 to TRBJ2-5; possible D gene TRBD2, 6 bases. This CDR3 spans 15 amino acids. V lost 4 bases and J lost 0, with 12 bases in between. CDR1 and CDR2 (germline): MNHEY, SMNVEV (reference sequence). CDR3 DNA sequence: TGTGCCAGCAGTTCCGTAGCGGTATACCAAGAGACCCAGTACTTC. It codes for CASSSVAVYQETQYF.